These 24 T cell receptor beta chains were sequenced from one sample in a study of blood T cell repertoires in COVID-19. Sequencing used immunoSEQ multiplex PCR; TCRdb keeps in-frame clones, though not all of them. This sample carries a few hundred thousand clones, 86% of them seen once, and the ten largest clones take 3.6%. Sequences were obtained from peripheral blood. Source of these receptors: a man between 18 and 29 years old with active or convalescent COVID-19.

V is TRBV9 and J is TRBJ2-7; 11 bases line up with TRBD1. The CDR3 is made up of 14 amino acids. V shed 4 bases and J 4 bases; nucleotides not matched to a gene: 4. Germline CDR1 and CDR2: SGDLS and YYNGEE. This CDR3 is CASSIGTGGYEQYF. The DNA of the CDR3 is TGTGCCAGCAGCATTGGGACAGGGGGGTACGAGCAGTACTTC.

The rearrangement links TRBV6-5 to TRBJ2-3; the match to TRBD2 covers 7 bases. V was pared by 10 bases and J by 0 bases, with 1 base of the junction left unmatched. The CDR3 covers 12 residues. In germline, CDR1 is MNHEY, CDR2 SVGAGI. CDR3 region: CATSGSTDTQYF. CDR3 coding DNA: TGTGCCACTAGCGGTAGCACAGATACGCAGTATTTT.

This chain uses TRBV3-1 (or the pseudogene TRBV3-2) with TRBJ1-1; 8 bases line up with TRBD1. CDR3 length equals 15 residues. J was trimmed by 5 bases and V by 1 base; bases with no gene match: 6. Looked up from germline, CDR1 is LGHDT and CDR2 is YNNKEL (reference sequence). CDR3 bases: TGTGCCAGCAGCCAAGGGGCAGGGGGCGGGACTGAAGCTTTCTTT. It translates to CASSQGAGGGTEAFF.

This clone was observed once. The CDR3 DNA reads TGTGCCAGCAGAACCCTCCGCGGGACAGCTTACTTC. Translation: CASRTLRGTAYF. V gene TRBV28 combines with J gene TRBJ2-7; possibly TRBD1 for D (7 bases). Trimming shortened V by 6 bases and J by 13 bases, and 19 bases separated the two germline ends. Germline assignment: CDR1 MDHEN and CDR2 SYDVKM. This CDR3 has 12 amino acids.

This clone was picked up a small number of times. The chain joins TRBV2 to TRBJ1-3; D gene uncertain. Germline V CDR1 and CDR2: SNHLY, FYNNEI. V shed 0 bases and J shed 0 bases, with 6 bases lying between them. The CDR3 has 15 residues. The CDR3 DNA follows: TGTGCCAGCAGTGAAGCGCTAGTCTCTGGAAACACCATATATTTT. As protein: CASSEALVSGNTIYF.

The V and J genes are TRBV30 and TRBJ2-1; 9 bases map to TRBD1. The germline V gene encodes CDR1 GTSNPN and CDR2 SVGIG (reference sequence). This CDR3 is 15 amino acids long. Trimming cost V 3 bases and J 0 bases; bases outside gene matches: 3. CDR3 DNA: TGTGCCTGGAGAAGGGGACAGGGCTCCTACAATGAGCAGTTCTTC. It translates to CAWRRGQGSYNEQFF.

The rearrangement joins TRBV6-2 or TRBV6-3 to TRBJ2-7, with D possibly TRBD1 on 6 matching bases. Germline-derived CDR1 and CDR2 are MNHEY and SVGEGT. The length of the CDR3 is 15 residues. V gave up 3 bases and J gave up 2 bases, with 14 bases separating them. CDR3 DNA: TGTGCCAGCAGTTATTTAGTGGGACAAACCTACGAGCAGTACTTC. It translates to CASSYLVGQTYEQYF.

This chain links TRBV6-6 with TRBJ2-7; maybe TRBD1 (5 bases). The CDR3 is 14 amino acids. V lost 3 bases and J lost 0, with 9 bases in between. In germline, CDR1 is MNHNY, CDR2 SVGAGI (reference sequence). Here the CDR3 reads CASSYEGASYEQYF. The CDR3 nucleotides read TGTGCCAGCAGTTATGAAGGGGCCTCCTACGAGCAGTACTTC.

The chain joins TRBV5-4 to TRBJ2-3; 9 nucleotides line up with TRBD2. Germline V gene sequence: CDR1 SGHNT, CDR2 YYREEE (reference sequence). Unmatched junction bases numbered 8, after V lost 0 bases and J lost 3 bases. The CDR3 extends over 17 amino acids. The CDR3 sequence: CASSLGGGGAGTDTQYF. CDR3 DNA sequence: TGTGCCAGCAGCTTGGGTGGCGGGGGGGCTGGGACAGATACGCAGTATTTT.

The J gene is TRBJ2-3, the V gene TRBV15, with TRBD2 identical over 10 bases. The CDR3 spans 17 residues. With 3 bases clipped from V and 0 bases from J, the junction kept 6 bases outside the gene matches. Germline CDR1 LNHNV, CDR2 YYDKDF (reference sequence). CDR3 sequence: CATSRSLTSGSTDTQYF. DNA for the CDR3: TGTGCCACCAGCAGGAGCCTGACTAGCGGGAGCACAGATACGCAGTATTTT.

The CDR3 spells CATSVYGQAQYF. CDR3 bases: TGTGCCACCAGTGTATACGGTCAAGCGCAGTATTTT. The genes are TRBV24-1 and TRBJ2-3; D unresolved. Looked up from germline, CDR1 is KGHDR and CDR2 is SFDVKD. The CDR3 covers 12 residues. V lost 5 bases, J lost 10 bases, and 12 bases lay in between.

The rearrangement joins TRBV28 to TRBJ1-5; no clear D gene. CDR3 size: 14 residues. The germline V and J ends were trimmed by 2 bases and 7 bases, with 12 bases remaining between them. In germline, CDR1 is MDHEN, CDR2 SYDVKM. In nucleotides, the CDR3 is TGTGCCAGCAGTTTAAGAGGGCTGACCCAGCCCCAGCATTTT. Protein product: CASSLRGLTQPQHF.

DNA of the CDR3: TGTGCCAGCAGCCCCGCGGGGGGAATTAACGAGCAGTACTTC. Its translation: CASSPAGGINEQYF. The chain combines TRBV11-2 with TRBJ2-7; TRBD2 agrees at 8 bases. Unmatched junction bases numbered 8, after V lost 5 bases and J lost 5 bases. CDR1 is SGHAT and CDR2 is FQNNGV in the germline V gene. The CDR3 consists of 14 residues.

This chain uses TRBV19 with TRBJ1-5, with D hard to call. V shed 3 bases and J shed 4 bases, with 19 bases lying between them. In germline, CDR1 is LNHDA, CDR2 SQIVND (reference sequence). This CDR3 comprises 17 residues. CDR3: CASSIEVLEGQNQPQHF. In DNA form, the CDR3 reads TGTGCCAGTAGTATTGAGGTTTTGGAGGGCCAAAATCAGCCCCAGCATTTT.

V usage is TRBV28 and J usage is TRBJ1-4; D is ambiguous. Per the germline V gene, CDR1 is MDHEN and CDR2 is SYDVKM. The CDR3 runs 16 residues. Trimming left V 5 bases short and J 4 bases short, with 17 bases between. CDR3 residues: CASSPLGRFLNEKLFF. The CDR3 nucleotides read TGTGCCAGCAGTCCACTAGGCCGTTTCCTTAATGAAAAACTGTTTTTT.

The V and J genes are TRBV14 and TRBJ1-2; D remains ambiguous. Trimming cost V 1 base and J 7 bases, with 10 bases left between them. The CDR3 is 13 residues long. Germline values: CDR1 SGHDN, CDR2 FVKESK. CDR3 nucleotide sequence: TGTGCCAGCAGCCAAGTCCGGTTATTTGGCTACACCTTC. Amino acids: CASSQVRLFGYTF. The whole variable domain, filled in from reference TRBV14 and TRBJ1-2, reads EAGVTQFPSHSVIEKGQTVTLRCDPISGHDNLYWYRRVMGKEIKFLLHFVKESKQDESGMPNNRFLAERTGGTYSTLKVQPAELEDSGVYFCASSQVRLFGYTFGSGTRLTVV.

The chain couples TRBV12-5 to TRBJ2-3; a weak D match, TRBD2 (6 bases). Germline CDR1 and CDR2: LGHNT and FRNRAP. V was pared by 3 bases and J by 6 bases, with 7 bases between. This CDR3 comprises 12 residues. Written as DNA, the CDR3 is TGTGCTAGTGGTTTCGCGGGGGATACGCAGTATTTT. It is translated as CASGFAGDTQYF.

The V call is TRBV7-6, the J call TRBJ2-1, with D maybe TRBD2 (6 bases). Trimming removed 5 bases at V and 10 bases at J, with 6 bases between. CDR3 length: 10 residues. Per the germline V gene, CDR1 is SGHVS and CDR2 is FNYEAQ. CDR3 region: CASSGGEQFF. CDR3 DNA sequence: TGTGCCAGCAGCGGGGGGGAGCAGTTCTTC.

This rearrangement joins TRBV21-1 to TRBJ2-1; TRBD2 is the table's D call and was not checked against the DNA. TRBV21-1 is tagged as a pseudogene. The CDR3 has 16 amino acids. CDR3 DNA sequence: TGTGCCAGCAGCGGGGGGGCGCAGGCCTCCGACAATGAGCAGTTCTTC. Residues: CASSGGAQASDNEQFF.

J is TRBJ1-2 and V is TRBV5-1; tentatively, D is TRBD1 (6 bases). The CDR3 extends over 13 amino acids. The germline V gene encodes CDR1 SGHRS and CDR2 YFSETQ. V dropped 4 bases and J dropped 4 bases, with 11 bases sitting between them. The CDR3 DNA reads TGCGCCAGCAGCAACGGGACAAGCTATGGCTACACCTTC. Its protein product is CASSNGTSYGYTF.

The J gene is TRBJ1-1, the V gene TRBV11-2; 8 nucleotides agree with TRBD1. Germline CDR1 reads SGHAT; CDR2 reads FQNNGV. This CDR3 has 16 residues. V was clipped by 1 base and J by 4 bases; unmatched bases: 8. CDR3 nucleotides: TGTGCCAGCAGCTTAGGTTCCGGGACAGGTACCACTGAAGCTTTCTTT. It is translated as CASSLGSGTGTTEAFF.

This chain links TRBV5-1 with TRBJ2-5; possibly TRBD2 for D (6 bases). V was shortened by 0 bases and J by 2 bases, with 14 bases between the two germline ends. CDR1 is SGHRS, CDR2 YFSETQ, per germline. This CDR3 is built from 16 residues. Here the CDR3 DNA reads TGCGCCAGCAGCTTGGCCCGTCGCGGGGAACAAGAGACCCAGTACTTC. Its translation: CASSLARRGEQETQYF.

The J gene is TRBJ2-1, the V gene TRBV19; D may be TRBD1 (6 bases). CDR1 and CDR2 (germline): LNHDA, SQIVND (reference sequence). The V and J ends lost 5 bases and 7 bases respectively, with 9 bases between them. This CDR3 has 12 amino acids. The CDR3 spells CASSYRENEQFF. The CDR3, as DNA: TGTGCCAGTAGTTACAGGGAGAATGAGCAGTTCTTC. Complete variable domain (other parts from reference TRBV19 and TRBJ2-1): DGGITQSPKYLFRKEGQNVTLSCEQNLNHDAMYWYRQDPGQGLRLIYYSQIVNDFQKGDIAEGYSVSREKKESFPLTVTSAQKNPTAFYLCASSYRENEQFFGPGTRLTVL.

The chain couples TRBV7-9 to TRBJ2-2; D may be TRBD2 (5 bases). The CDR3 is 16 residues long. The ends were cut back, 5 bases at V and 4 bases at J, with 17 bases in the middle. CDR1 SEHNR and CDR2 FQNEAQ come from the germline V gene (reference sequence). CDR3 in DNA: TGTGCCAGCAGCCAACACCCCTCCAGCGGCACCGGGGAGCTGTTTTTT. Translating it yields CASSQHPSSGTGELFF.